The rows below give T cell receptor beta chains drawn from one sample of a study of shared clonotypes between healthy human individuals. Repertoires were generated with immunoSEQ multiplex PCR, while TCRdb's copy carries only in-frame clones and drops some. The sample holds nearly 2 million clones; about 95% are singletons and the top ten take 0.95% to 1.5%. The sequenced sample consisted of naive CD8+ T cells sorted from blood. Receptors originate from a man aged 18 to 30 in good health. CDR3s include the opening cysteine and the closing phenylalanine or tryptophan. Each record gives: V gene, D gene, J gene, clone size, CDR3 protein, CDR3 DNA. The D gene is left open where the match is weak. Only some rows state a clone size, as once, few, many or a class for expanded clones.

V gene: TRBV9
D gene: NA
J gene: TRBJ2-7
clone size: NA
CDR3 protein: CASSVRDNPYEQYF
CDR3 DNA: TGTGCCAGCAGCGTACGGGACAACCCCTACGAGCAGTACTTC

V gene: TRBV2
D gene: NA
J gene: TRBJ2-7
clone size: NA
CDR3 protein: CASSADPTGSYEQYF
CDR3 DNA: TGTGCCAGCAGTGCGGACCCCACCGGGTCCTACGAGCAGTACTTC

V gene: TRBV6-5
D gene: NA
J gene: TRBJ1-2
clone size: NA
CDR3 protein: CASTLGGSSGGYTF
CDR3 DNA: TGTGCCAGCACTTTAGGCGGATCTAGCGGGGGCTACACCTTC

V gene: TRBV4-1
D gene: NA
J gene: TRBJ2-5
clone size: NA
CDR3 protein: CASSQDGRAQETQYF
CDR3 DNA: TGCGCCAGCAGCCAAGACGGAAGGGCCCAAGAGACCCAGTACTTC

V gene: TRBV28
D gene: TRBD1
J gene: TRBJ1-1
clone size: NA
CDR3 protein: CASSSLRGVMNTEAFF
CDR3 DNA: TGTGCCAGCAGTTCGCTCAGGGGGGTCATGAACACTGAAGCTTTCTTT

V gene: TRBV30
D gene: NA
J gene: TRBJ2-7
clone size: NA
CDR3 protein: CAWSVVRVHEQYF
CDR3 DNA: TGTGCCTGGAGTGTAGTCAGGGTCCACGAGCAGTACTTC

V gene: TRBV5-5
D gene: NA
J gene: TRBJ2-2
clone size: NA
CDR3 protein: CASSFPGIGELFF
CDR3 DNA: TGTGCCAGCAGCTTCCCAGGGATCGGGGAGCTGTTTTTT

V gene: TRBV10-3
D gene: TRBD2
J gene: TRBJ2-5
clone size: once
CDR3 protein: CAISEGTSAQETQYF
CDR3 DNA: TGTGCCATCAGCGAAGGGACTAGCGCCCAAGAGACCCAGTACTTC

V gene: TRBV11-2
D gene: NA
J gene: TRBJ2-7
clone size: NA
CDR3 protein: CASSPGTQGSYEQYF
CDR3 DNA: TGTGCCAGCAGCCCCGGGACCCAGGGGAGCTACGAGCAGTACTTC

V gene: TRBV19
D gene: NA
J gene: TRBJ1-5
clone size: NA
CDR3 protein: CASSIGGNQPQHF
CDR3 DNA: TGTGCCAGTAGTATAGGAGGAAATCAGCCCCAGCATTTT

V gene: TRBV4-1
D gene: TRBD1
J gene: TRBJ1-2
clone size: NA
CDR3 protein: CASSQGQGDLYGYTF
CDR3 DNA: TGCGCCAGCAGCCAAGGACAGGGGGACTTATATGGCTACACCTTC

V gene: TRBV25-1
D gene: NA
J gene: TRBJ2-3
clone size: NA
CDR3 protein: CASSPGIGYTDTQYF
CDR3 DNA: TGTGCCAGCAGCCCCGGTATAGGTTACACAGATACGCAGTATTTT

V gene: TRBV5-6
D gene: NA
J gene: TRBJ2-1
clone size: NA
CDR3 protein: CASSLGLNNEQFF
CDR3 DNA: TGTGCCAGCAGCTTGGGACTAAACAATGAGCAGTTCTTC

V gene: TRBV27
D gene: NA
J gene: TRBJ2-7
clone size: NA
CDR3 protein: CASRLGGSYEQYF
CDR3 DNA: TGTGCCAGCCGACTGGGGGGCTCCTACGAGCAGTACTTC

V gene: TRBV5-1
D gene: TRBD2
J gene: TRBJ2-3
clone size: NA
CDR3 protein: CASSLERSGGGTDTQYF
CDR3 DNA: TGCGCCAGCAGCTTGGAGAGAAGCGGGGGGGGCACAGATACGCAGTATTTT

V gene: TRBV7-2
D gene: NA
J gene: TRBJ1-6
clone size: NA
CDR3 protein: CASSLDLWTLENSPLHF
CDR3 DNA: TGTGCCAGCAGTCTAGACTTATGGACACTGGAAAATTCACCCCTCCACTTT

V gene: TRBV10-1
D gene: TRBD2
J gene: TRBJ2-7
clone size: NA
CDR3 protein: CASSEGGLAGNSYEQYF
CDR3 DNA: TGCGCCAGCAGTGAAGGAGGACTAGCGGGAAACTCCTACGAGCAGTACTTC

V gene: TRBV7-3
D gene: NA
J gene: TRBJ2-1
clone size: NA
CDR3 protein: CASSNDGGLNNEQFF
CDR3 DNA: TGTGCCAGCAGCAATGACGGGGGCCTCAACAATGAGCAGTTCTTC

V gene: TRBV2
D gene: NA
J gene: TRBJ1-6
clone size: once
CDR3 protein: CASSEWDGPNSPLHF
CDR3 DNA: TGTGCCAGCAGTGAGTGGGACGGACCTAATTCACCCCTCCACTTT

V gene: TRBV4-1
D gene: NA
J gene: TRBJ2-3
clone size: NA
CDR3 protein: CASSQVSSPDTQYF
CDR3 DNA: TGCGCCAGCAGCCAAGTGTCAAGCCCAGATACGCAGTATTTT

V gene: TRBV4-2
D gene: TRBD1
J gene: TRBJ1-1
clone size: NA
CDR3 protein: CASRIVGTGGVSTEAFF
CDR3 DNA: TGTGCCAGCAGGATAGTCGGGACAGGGGGAGTCAGCACTGAAGCTTTCTTT

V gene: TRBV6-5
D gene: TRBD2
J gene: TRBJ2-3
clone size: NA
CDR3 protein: CASSPHSGSGDTQYF
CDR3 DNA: TGTGCCAGCAGCCCTCATAGCGGGAGTGGGGATACGCAGTATTTT

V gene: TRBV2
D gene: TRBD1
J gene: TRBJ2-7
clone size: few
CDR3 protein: CASSLGQGETYEQYF
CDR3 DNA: TGTGCCAGCAGCCTCGGACAGGGTGAAACCTACGAGCAGTACTTC

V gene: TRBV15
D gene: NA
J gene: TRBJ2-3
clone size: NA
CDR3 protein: CATSRVKDGWDTQYF
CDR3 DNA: TGTGCCACCAGCAGAGTTAAGGACGGTTGGGATACGCAGTATTTT

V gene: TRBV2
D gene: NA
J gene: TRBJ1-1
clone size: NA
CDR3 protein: CASSEQNMNTEAFF
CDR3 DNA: TGTGCCAGCAGTGAACAGAACATGAACACTGAAGCTTTCTTT

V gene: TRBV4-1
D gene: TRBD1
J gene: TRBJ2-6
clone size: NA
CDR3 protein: CASSQERQGLGANVLTF
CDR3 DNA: TGCGCCAGCAGCCAAGAGAGACAGGGGTTGGGGGCCAACGTCCTGACTTTC

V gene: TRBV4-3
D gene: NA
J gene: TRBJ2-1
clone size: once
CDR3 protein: CASSQVSGIVNEQFF
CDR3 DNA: TGCGCCAGCAGCCAAGTTAGTGGGATCGTGAATGAGCAGTTCTTC

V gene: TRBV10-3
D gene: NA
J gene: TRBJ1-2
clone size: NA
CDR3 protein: CAIMAGGGNYGYTF
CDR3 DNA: TGTGCCATCATGGCGGGCGGCGGTAACTATGGCTACACCTTC

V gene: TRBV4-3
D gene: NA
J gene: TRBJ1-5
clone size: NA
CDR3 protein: CASSQGYPSNQPQHF
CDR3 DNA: TGCGCCAGCAGCCAAGGTTACCCTAGCAATCAGCCCCAGCATTTT

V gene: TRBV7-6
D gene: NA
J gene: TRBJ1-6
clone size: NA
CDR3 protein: CASSPLTHRVEGIHF
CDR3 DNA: TGTGCCAGCAGCCCCCTAACCCACAGGGTAGAAGGTATCCACTTT

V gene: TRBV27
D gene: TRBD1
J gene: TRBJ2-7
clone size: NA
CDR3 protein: CASSYRTGYEQYF
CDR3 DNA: TGTGCCAGCAGTTATAGGACAGGTTACGAGCAGTACTTC

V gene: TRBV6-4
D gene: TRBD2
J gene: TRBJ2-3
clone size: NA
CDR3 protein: CASSPGDYHTDTQYF
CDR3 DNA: TGTGCCAGCAGCCCGGGGGACTACCACACAGATACGCAGTATTTT

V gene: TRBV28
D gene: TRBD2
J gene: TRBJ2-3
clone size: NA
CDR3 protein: CASRLAGRTDTQYF
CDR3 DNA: TGTGCCAGCAGACTAGCGGGGAGGACAGATACGCAGTATTTT

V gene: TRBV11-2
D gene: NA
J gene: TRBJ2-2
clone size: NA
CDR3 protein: CASRKGVADTGELFF
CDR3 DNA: TGTGCCAGCAGGAAGGGGGTAGCGGACACCGGGGAGCTGTTTTTT

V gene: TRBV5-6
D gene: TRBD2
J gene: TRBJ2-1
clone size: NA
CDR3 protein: CASSGGLAGGPGNEQFF
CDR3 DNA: TGTGCCAGCAGCGGGGGACTAGCGGGAGGGCCAGGCAATGAGCAGTTCTTC

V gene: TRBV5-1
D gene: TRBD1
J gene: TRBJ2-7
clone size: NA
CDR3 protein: CASSPTGGSYEQYF
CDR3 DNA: TGCGCCAGCAGCCCCACAGGGGGTTCCTACGAGCAGTACTTC

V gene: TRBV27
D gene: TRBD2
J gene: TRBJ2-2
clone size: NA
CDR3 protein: CASSLAGEDGELFF
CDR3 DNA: TGTGCCAGCAGTCTAGCGGGAGAGGACGGGGAGCTGTTTTTT

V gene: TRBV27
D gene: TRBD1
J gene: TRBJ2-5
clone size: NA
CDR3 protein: CASRSLGQGETQYF
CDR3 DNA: TGTGCCAGCAGATCGCTCGGACAGGGAGAGACCCAGTACTTC

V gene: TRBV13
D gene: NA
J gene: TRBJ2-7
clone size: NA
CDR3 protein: CASSTGTPLSYEQYF
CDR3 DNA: TGTGCCAGCAGCACCGGGACTCCCCTCTCCTACGAGCAGTACTTC

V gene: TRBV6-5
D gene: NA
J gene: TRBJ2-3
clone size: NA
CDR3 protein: CASSLGTRGEDTQYF
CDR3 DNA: TGTGCCAGCAGTTTGGGGACCAGGGGGGAAGATACGCAGTATTTT

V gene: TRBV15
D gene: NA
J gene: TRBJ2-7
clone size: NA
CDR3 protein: CATSREAGGSYEQYF
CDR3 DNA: TGTGCCACCAGCAGAGAGGCCGGGGGCTCCTACGAGCAGTACTTC

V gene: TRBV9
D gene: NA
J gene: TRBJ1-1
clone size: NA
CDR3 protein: CASSVESGTEAFF
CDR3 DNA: TGTGCCAGCAGCGTAGAAAGCGGTACTGAAGCTTTCTTT

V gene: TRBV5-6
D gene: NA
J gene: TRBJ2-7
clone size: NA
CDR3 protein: CASSLWDIYYEQYF
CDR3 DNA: TGTGCCAGCAGCTTGTGGGACATTTACTACGAGCAGTACTTC

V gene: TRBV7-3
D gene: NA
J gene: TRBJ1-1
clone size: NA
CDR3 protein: CASSFLGQITEAFF
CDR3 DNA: TGTGCCAGCAGCTTCCTTGGACAGATCACTGAAGCTTTCTTT

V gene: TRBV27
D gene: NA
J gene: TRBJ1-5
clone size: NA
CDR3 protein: CASSLSPGGNQPQHF
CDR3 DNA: TGTGCCAGCAGTTTATCGCCGGGGGGCAATCAGCCCCAGCATTTT

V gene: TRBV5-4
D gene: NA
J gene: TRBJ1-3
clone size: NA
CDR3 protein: CASSDGGNTIYF
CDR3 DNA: TGTGCCAGCAGCGACGGTGGAAACACCATATATTTT

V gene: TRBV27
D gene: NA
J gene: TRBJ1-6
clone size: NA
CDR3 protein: CASSARNSADSLHF
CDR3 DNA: TGTGCCAGCAGTGCCCGTAACTCCGCAGATTCCCTCCACTTT

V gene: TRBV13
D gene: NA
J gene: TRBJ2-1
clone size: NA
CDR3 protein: CASSLEVEGGGPYNEQFF
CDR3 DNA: TGTGCCAGCAGCTTAGAAGTTGAGGGGGGGGGCCCCTACAATGAGCAGTTCTTC

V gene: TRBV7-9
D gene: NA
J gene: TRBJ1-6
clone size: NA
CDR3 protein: CASSYDSPLHF
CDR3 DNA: TGTGCCAGCAGTTACGATTCACCCCTCCACTTT

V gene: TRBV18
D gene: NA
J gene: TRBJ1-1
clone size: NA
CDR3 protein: CASSLQGQVEAFF
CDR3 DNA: TGTGCCAGCTCACTTCAGGGGCAGGTTGAAGCTTTCTTT

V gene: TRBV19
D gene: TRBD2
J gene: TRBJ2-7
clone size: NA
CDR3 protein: CASSMFPAGTYEQYF
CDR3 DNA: TGTGCCAGTAGTATGTTTCCAGCGGGAACGTACGAGCAGTACTTC

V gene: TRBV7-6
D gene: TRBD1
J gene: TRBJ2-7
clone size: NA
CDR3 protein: CASSLEQGYEQYF
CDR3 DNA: TGTGCCAGCAGCTTAGAACAGGGGTACGAGCAGTACTTC

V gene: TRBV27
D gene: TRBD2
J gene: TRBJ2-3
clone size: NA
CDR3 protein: CASSLQGSGDTQYF
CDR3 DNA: TGTGCCAGCAGTTTACAGGGTAGCGGGGATACGCAGTATTTT

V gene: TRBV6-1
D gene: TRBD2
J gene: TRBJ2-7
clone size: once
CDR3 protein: CASSEAYDEVLAGAYEQYF
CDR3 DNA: TGTGCCAGCAGTGAAGCGTACGATGAGGTACTAGCGGGAGCCTACGAGCAGTACTTC

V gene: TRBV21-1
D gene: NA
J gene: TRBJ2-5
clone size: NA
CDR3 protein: CASIDTWQETQYF
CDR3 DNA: TGTGCCAGCATCGATACTTGGCAAGAGACCCAGTACTTC

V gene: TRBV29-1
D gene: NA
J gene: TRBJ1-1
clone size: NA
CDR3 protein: CSAAGSDLNTEAFF
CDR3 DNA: TGCAGCGCCGCGGGGAGCGATTTGAACACTGAAGCTTTCTTT

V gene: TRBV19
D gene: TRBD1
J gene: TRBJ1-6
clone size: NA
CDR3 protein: CASPIDRGQYSPLHF
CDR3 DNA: TGTGCCAGCCCGATCGACAGGGGGCAGTATTCACCCCTCCACTTT